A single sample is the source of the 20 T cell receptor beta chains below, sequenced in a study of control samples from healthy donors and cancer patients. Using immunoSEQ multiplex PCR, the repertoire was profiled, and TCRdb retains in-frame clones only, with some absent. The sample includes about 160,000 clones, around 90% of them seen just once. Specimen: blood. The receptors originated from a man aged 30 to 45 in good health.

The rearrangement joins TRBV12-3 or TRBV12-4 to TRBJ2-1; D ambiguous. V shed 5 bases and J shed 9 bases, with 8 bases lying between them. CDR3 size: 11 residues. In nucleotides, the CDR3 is TGTGCCAGCAGTCCATCTCTTGAGCAGTTCTTC. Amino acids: CASSPSLEQFF.

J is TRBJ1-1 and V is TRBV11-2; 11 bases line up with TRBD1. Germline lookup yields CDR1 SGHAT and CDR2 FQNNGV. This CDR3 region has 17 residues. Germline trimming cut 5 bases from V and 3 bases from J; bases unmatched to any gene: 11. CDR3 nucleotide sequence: TGTGCCAGCAGCGCCGACCCCTGGGACAGGGGGGACACTGAAGCTTTCTTT. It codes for CASSADPWDRGDTEAFF.

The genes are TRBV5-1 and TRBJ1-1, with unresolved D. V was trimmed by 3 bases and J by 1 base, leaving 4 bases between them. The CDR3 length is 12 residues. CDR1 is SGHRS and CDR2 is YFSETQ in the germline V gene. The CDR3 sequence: CASSYENTEAFF. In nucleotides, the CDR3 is TGCGCCAGCAGCTATGAGAACACTGAAGCTTTCTTT.

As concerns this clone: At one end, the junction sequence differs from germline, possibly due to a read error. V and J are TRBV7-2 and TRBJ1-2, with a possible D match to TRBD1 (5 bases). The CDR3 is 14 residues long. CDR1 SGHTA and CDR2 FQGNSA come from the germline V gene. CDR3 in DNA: TGTGCCAGCAGCTTAGAACTGCTGAGGGGCGGCTGCACCTTC. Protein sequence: CASSLELLRGGCTF.

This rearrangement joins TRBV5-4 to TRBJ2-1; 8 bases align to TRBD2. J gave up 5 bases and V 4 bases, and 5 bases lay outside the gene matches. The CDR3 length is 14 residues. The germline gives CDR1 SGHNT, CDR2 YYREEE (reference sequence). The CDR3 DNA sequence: TGTGCCAGCAGCCTAGTCGGGAGGGACAATGAGCAGTTCTTC. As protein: CASSLVGRDNEQFF.

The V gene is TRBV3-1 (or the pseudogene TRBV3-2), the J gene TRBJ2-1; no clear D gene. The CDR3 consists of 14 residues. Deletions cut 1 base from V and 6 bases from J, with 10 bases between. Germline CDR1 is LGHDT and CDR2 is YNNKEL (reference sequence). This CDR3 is CASSQGSRVNEQFF. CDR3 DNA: TGTGCCAGCAGCCAAGGGAGTAGGGTCAATGAGCAGTTCTTC.

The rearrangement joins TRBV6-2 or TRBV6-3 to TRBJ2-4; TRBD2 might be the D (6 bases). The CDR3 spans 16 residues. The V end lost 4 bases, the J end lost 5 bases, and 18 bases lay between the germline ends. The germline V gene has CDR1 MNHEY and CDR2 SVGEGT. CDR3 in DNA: TGTGCCAGCAGTTTGACCTTATCGGGAGCTCAAAACATTCAGTACTTC. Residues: CASSLTLSGAQNIQYF.

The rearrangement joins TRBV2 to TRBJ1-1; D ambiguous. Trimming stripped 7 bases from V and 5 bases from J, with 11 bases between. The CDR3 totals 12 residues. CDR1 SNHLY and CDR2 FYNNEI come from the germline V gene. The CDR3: CASTPRLTEAFF. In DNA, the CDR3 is TGTGCCAGCACCCCCAGGCTGACTGAAGCTTTCTTT.

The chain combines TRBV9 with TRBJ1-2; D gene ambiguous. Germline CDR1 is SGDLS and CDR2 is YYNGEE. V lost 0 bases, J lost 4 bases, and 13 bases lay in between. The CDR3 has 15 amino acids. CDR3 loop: CASSVGRLGGYGYTF. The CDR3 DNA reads TGTGCCAGCAGCGTAGGTAGATTGGGAGGCTATGGCTACACCTTC.

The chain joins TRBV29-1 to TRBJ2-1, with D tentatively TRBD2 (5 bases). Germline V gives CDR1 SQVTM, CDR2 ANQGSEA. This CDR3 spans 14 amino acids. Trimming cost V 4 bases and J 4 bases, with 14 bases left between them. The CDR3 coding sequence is TGCAGCGTTGCTGATAGCGTCGCGTACAATGAGCAGTTCTTC. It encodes CSVADSVAYNEQFF.

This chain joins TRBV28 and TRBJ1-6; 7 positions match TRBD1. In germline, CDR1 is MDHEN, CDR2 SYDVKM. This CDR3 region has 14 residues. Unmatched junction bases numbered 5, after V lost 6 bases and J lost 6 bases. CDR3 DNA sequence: TGTGCCAGCAGCCCGGGACAGATTAATTCACCCCTCCACTTT. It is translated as CASSPGQINSPLHF. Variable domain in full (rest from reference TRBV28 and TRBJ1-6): DVKVTQSSRYLVKRTGEKVFLECVQDMDHENMFWYRQDPGLGLRLIYFSYDVKMKEKGDIPEGYSVSREKKERFSLILESASTNQTSMYLCASSPGQINSPLHFGNGTRLTVT.

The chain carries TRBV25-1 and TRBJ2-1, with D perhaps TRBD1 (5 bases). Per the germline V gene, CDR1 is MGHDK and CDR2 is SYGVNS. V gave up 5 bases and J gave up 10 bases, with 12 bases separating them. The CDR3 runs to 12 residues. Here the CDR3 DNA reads TGTGCCAGCAGTATTCGACAGTCAGAGCAGTTCTTC. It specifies CASSIRQSEQFF. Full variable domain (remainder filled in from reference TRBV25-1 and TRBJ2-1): EADIYQTPRYLVIGTGKKITLECSQTMGHDKMYWYQQDPGMELHLIHYSYGVNSTEKGDLSSESTVSRIRTEHFPLTLESARPSHTSQYLCASSIRQSEQFFGPGTRLTVL.

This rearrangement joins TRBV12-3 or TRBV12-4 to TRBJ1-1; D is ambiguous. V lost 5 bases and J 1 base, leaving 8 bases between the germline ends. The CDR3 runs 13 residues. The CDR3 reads CASSIKENTEAFF. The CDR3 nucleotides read TGTGCCAGCAGTATTAAGGAGAACACTGAAGCTTTCTTT.

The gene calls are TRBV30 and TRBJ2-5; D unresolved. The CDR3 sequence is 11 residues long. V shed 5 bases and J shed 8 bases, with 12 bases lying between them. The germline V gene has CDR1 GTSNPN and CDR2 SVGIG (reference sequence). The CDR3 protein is CAWSLEGTQYF. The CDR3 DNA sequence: TGTGCCTGGTCCCTAGAAGGTACCCAGTACTTC. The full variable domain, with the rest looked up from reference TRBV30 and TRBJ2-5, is SQTIHQWPATLVQPVGSPLSLECTVEGTSNPNLYWYRQAAGRGLQLLFYSVGIGQISSEVPQNLSASRPQDRQFILSSKKLLLSDSGFYLCAWSLEGTQYFGPGTRLLVL.

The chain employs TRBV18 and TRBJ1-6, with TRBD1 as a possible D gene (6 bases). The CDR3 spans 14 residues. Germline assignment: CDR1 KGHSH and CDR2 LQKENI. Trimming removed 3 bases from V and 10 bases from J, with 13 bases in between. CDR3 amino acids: CASSPGNRESPLHF. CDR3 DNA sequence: TGTGCCAGCTCACCTGGCAACAGGGAATCACCCCTCCACTTT.

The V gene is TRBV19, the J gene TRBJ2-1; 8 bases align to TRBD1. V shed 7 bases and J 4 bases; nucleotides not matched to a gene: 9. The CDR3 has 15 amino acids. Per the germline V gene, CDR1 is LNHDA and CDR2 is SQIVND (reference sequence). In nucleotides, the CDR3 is TGTGCCAGTAAAGAGGGGGGACAGGTTTACAATGAGCAGTTCTTC. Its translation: CASKEGGQVYNEQFF.

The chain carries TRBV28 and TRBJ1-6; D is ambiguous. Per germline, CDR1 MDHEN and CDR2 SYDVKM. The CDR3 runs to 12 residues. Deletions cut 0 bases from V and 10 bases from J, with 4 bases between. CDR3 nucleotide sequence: TGTGCCAGCAGTTTATGGAGGTCACCCCTCCACTTT. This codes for CASSLWRSPLHF.

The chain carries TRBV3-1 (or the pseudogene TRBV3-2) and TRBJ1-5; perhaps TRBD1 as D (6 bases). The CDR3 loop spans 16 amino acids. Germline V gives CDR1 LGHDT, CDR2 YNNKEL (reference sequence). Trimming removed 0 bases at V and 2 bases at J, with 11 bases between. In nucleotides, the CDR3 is TGTGCCAGCAGCCAAGAGGGGGGGCTGGGCAATCAGCCCCAGCATTTT. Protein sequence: CASSQEGGLGNQPQHF.

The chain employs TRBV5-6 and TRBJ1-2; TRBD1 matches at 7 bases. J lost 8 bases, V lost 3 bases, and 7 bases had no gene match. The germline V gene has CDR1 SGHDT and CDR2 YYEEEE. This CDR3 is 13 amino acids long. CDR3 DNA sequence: TGTGCCAGCAGCTCAGACAGGGTAGTAGGCTACACCTTC. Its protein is CASSSDRVVGYTF.

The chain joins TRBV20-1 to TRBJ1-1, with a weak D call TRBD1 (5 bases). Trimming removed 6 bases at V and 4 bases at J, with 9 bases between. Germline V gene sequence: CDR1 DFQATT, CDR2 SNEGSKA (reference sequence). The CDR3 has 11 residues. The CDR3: CSARGGTEAFF. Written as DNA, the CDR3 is TGCAGTGCGCGGGGGGGCACTGAAGCTTTCTTT.